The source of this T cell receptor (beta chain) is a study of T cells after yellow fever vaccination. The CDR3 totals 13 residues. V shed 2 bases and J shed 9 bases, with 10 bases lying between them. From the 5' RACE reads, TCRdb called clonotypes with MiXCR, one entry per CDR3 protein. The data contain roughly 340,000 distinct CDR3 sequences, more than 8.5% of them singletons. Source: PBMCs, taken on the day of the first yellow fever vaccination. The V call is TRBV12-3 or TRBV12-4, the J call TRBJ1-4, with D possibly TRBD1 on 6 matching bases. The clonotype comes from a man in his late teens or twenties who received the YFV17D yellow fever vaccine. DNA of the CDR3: TGTGCCAGCAGTTTAAGACAGGAGCAAAAACTGTTTTTT. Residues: CASSLRQEQKLFF.